Sequencing of this T cell receptor (beta chain) was carried out in a study of T cell responses to AZD1222 COVID-19 vaccine (dated by TCRdb to 2020 to 2022). Turning to the overall study: AZD1222 recipients whose second dose came at about 4 weeks and those whose second dose came at about 12 weeks were combined into one group, since spike-specific TCR depth and breadth did not differ between the two schedules. Enrollment into the trials was organized by age into subgroups of 18-55, 56-69 and 70-plus years, and those subgroups contained about 160, 30 and 59 TCR-sequenced participants, respectively. TCR sequencing covered some 240 trial participants: 200 to 210 given two doses of AZD1222 and approximately 26 given two doses of MenACWY control vaccine. What the research found in general, with its limitations: Because no day 14 peak-response samples were available, the repertoires could be characterized only after the peak T cell response. Only a handful of AZD1222 recipients were SARS-CoV-2 seropositive at baseline, limiting conclusions about previously exposed vaccinees. After two AZD1222 doses, spike-specific TCR breadth and depth were significantly higher than at day 0 and than in MenACWY recipients. Reportedly, close to half of the unique spike-specific TCRs recognized epitopes lying outside the regions that are mutated in the B.1.351 and B.1.1.7 variants. The whole spike protein was spanned by vaccine-associated CD4 TCRs, and dominant responses were seen in regions 160-218 and 743-854. In the small 56-69-year group, the increase in depth fell short of significance, most likely because of low power. Participants were mostly white British, with more females than males. The authors suggested clonal diversity may have been underestimated.

On this clone: The clone's antigen remains unknown. Base quality data are lacking; no much larger clone is found one base away.

The sample's time point label, decoded: baseline before first vaccination. Samples from vaccinated people were obtained from the UK trials COV001 and COV002, which included a single-blind randomized controlled phase 2/3 trial of AZD1222 (ChAdOx1 nCoV-19) in healthy adults. For TCRbeta chain sequencing, PBMC samples from trial participants were taken at day 0 and at day 28 after the second dose. The CDR3 regions of human TCRbeta chains were analyzed by immunosequencing. For the original study's pipeline: TCRs in the repertoires were compared against a reference library of SARS-CoV-2-specific TCRs that had been generated with the MIRA antigen-specificity platform. Breadth meant the fraction of unique TCRs that were SARS-CoV-2-associated, whereas depth meant the fraction of total T cells that were SARS-CoV-2-associated. Using the MIRA data, each spike-specific TCR was mapped to the spike region that the TCR reacts to and placed in a CD4 or CD8 class. Log10-transformed breadth and depth values were compared by one-way ANOVA with Sidak's multiple comparisons tests. TCRdb took over this immuneACCESS table, retaining in-frame rearrangements with V and J assigned. Such tables are incomplete; in checked studies, under half of the missing clones stem from an unresolved V gene, and the remainder is unexplained. For V, J and clone size, that table is used; D and trimming come from the DNA. The sample includes more than 110,000 clones, with roughly 90% observed a single time. The leading ten clones occupy roughly 3.1% of the sample.

V is shortened by 6 bases, J by 0 bases, and the region joining them spans 12 bases. CDR3 length: 15 amino acids, cysteine to phenylalanine. Only CDR3 DNA remains: 45 bases, in frame from the first base. Based on the germline V gene, the CDR1 and CDR2 sequences are MNHEY and SVGAGI. Source: peripheral blood, taken on day 0 of AZD1222 vaccination. This TCR was sampled from an adult in good health. The chain is made from TRBV6-5 and TRBJ1-5; no D gene call is confident. In nucleotides, the sequence is TGTGCCAGCAGAGGAACACCCGATAGCAATCAGCCCCAGCATTTT. It encodes CASRGTPDSNQPQHF.